This T cell receptor beta chain comes out of a study of CD8 T cells in Susac syndrome. It was with random hexamers that 0.5 to 1 ug RNA was reverse transcribed. TCRdb reanalysed the immunoSEQ multiplex PCR reads using MiXCR and keeps one entry per CDR3 protein. Among 100,000 to 150,000 distinct CDR3 sequences listed, 90% to 95% were seen once. This CDR3 contains 16 residues. Trimming took off 4 bases at V and 1 base at J, with 14 bases between the two ends. Looked up from germline, CDR1 is MNHEY and CDR2 is SMNVEV (reference sequence). Fulfillment of recently defined diagnostic criteria for definite or probable disease was shown by the patients with Susac syndrome. Purification of the CD8+ and CD4+ T cells relied on negative isolation, and TEMRA cells underwent FACS enrichment.

This chain uses TRBV27 with TRBJ2-1; D ambiguous. Sequencing was carried out using CD8+ T cells from PBMCs. This sequence originates from a human donor with Susac syndrome. The CDR3 sequence is CASSSQAAPSYNEQFF. Here the CDR3 DNA reads TGTGCCAGCAGTTCCCAGGCGGCTCCGTCCTACAATGAGCAGTTCTTC.